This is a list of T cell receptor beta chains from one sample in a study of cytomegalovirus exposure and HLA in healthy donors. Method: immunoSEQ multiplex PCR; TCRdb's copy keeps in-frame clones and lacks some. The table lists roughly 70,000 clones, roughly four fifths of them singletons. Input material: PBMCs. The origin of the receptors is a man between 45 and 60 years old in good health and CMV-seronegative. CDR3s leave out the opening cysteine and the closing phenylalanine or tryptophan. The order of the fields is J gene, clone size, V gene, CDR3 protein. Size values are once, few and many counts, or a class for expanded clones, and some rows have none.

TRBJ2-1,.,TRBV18,ASSPEPAAYNEQF
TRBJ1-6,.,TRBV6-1,ASRKQGENSPLH
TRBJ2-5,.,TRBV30,ALGLVKKTQY
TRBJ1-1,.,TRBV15,ATSRGQGATEAF
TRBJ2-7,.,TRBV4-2,ASSQVAGREDEQY
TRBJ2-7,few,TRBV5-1,ASSPGQTNYEQY
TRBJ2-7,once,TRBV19,ASSTTAGNSYEQY
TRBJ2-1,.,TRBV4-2,ASSLQAGRTSGNRNEQF
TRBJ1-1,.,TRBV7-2,ASSLNTGTEAF
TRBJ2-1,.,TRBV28,ASSLPGGPGNEQF
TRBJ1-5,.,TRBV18,ASSPGQSRNQPQH
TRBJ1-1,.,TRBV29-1,SVEKTQGTEAF
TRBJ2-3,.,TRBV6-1,ASRTVSTDTQY
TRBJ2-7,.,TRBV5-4,ASSRDSPGLEQY
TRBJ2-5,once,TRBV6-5,ASTRFETQY
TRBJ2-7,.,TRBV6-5,ASSYSRGLAYEQY
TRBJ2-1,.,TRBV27,ASSRPNRVPSYNEQF
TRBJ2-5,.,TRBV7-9,ASSPLGEQETQY
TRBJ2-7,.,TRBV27,ASKGGRDSYEQY
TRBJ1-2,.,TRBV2,ASRGQGEGYT
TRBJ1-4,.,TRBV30,AWSATSLQGLF
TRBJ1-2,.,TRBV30,AWRDRGRGYGYT
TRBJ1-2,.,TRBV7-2,ASSPRDSNYGYT
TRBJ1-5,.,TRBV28,ASTLTGGSQPQH
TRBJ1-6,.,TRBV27,ASSPGLINSPLH
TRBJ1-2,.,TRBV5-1,ASSPDQGRGYT
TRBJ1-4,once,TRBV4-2,ASSQDYSQMNEKLF
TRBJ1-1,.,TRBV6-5,ASRPGQNTEAF
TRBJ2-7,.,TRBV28,ASNGHRDRGYEQY
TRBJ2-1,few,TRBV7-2,ASSFYPDSYNEQF
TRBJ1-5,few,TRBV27,ASSRRGSNQPQH
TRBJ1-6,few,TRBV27,ASTYLGGPFYNNSPLH
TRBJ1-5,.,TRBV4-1,ASSGGQGRNQPQH
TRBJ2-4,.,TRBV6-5,ATVDSNMNIQY
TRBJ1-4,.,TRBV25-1,ASMSTRQGEKLF
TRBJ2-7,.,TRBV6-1,ASSGHKYEQY
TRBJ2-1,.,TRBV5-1,ASSPRWGGQNEQF
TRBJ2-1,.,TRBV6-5,ASIGGPGREQF
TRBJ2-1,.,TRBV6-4,ASSAGGNEQF
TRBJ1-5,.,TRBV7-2,ASSLGGQFNQPQH
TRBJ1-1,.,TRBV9,ASSVATTGATEAF
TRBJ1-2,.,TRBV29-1,SVDRGVGQDPGANYGYT
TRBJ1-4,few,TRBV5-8,ASSRDRGLAEKLF
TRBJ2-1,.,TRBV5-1,ASSLVLAGAPGQF
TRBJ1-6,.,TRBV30,AWTGNLDSPLH
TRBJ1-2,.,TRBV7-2,ASSLDRDYGYT
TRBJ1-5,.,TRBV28,AIKDGGGNQPQH
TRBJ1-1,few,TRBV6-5,ASSRTGGTEAF
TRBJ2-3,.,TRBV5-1,ASSGQGTDTQY
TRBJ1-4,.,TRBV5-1,ASSLTEPTNEKLF
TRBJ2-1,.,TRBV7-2,ASSLGTMAF
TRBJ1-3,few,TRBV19,ATALDRGNENTIY
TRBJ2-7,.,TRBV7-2,ASSLMATGAYEQY
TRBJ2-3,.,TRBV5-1,ASSTLAGFSTDTQY
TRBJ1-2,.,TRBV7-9,ASSTREGGGYT
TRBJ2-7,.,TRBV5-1,ASSLGAGYEQY
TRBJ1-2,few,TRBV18,ASSTDRGSGYT
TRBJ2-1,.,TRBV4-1,ASSQRATTFYNEQF
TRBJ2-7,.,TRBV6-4,ASSASTGAAYEQY